This T cell receptor (beta chain) was sequenced in a study of technical replicates of blood from a handful of donors. The CDR3 loop spans 13 amino acids. With 4 bases removed from V and 1 base from J, the gap between germline ends came to 7 bases. CDR1 and CDR2 (germline): SNHLY, FYNNEI. The data were produced by immunoSEQ multiplex PCR, yet TCRdb's version contains in-frame clones alone and is incomplete. The profile shows 80,000 to 90,000 clones, roughly 94% of them singletons. The source is a human donor in good health. The genes are TRBV2 and TRBJ1-1; D is unresolved. The sample comprised T cells isolated from PBMCs. DNA for the CDR3: TGTGCCAGCAGTGCGGGTAGGAACACTGAAGCTTTCTTT. Translating it yields CASSAGRNTEAFF.